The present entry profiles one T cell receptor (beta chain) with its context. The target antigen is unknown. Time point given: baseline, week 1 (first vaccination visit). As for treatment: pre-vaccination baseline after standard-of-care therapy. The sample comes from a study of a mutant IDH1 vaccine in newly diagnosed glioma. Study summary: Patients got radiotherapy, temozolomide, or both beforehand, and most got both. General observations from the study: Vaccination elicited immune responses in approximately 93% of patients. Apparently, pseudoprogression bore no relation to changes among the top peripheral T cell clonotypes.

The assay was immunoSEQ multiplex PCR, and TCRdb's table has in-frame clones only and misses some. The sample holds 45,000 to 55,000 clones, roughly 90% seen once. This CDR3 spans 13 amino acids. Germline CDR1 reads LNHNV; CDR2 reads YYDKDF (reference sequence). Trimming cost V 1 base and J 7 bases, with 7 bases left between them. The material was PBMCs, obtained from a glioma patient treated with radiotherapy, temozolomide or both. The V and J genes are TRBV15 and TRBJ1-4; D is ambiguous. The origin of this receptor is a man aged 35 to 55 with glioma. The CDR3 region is CATSRGGVEKLFF. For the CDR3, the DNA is TGTGCCACCAGCAGAGGGGGTGTTGAAAAACTGTTTTTT.